Below are 19 T cell receptor beta chains sequenced from a single sample in a study of shared clonotypes between healthy human individuals. Libraries were prepared by immunoSEQ multiplex PCR; TCRdb keeps only in-frame clonotypes and omits some of them. The sample has about 1.1 million clones, around three quarters seen once. The material sequenced was memory CD4+ T cells from PBMCs. Subset defined: CD45RA-negative fraction. The source of these receptors is a man between 18 and 35 years old in good health. Some clones in this sample may be carry-over from other donors' samples.

V gene TRBV6-5 combines with J gene TRBJ1-5; the D gene is possibly TRBD1 (6 bases). With 7 bases removed from V and 4 bases from J, the gap between germline ends came to 17 bases. Germline V gene data show CDR1 as MNHEY and CDR2 as SVGAGI. This CDR3 is 15 amino acids long. This CDR3 reads CASTKSGQSNQPQHF. In nucleotides, the CDR3 is TGTGCCAGCACGAAAAGTGGACAGTCGAATCAGCCCCAGCATTTT.

J is TRBJ2-6 and V is TRBV7-9; D may be TRBD1 or TRBD2 (6 bases each). V was shortened by 5 bases and J by 2 bases, with 13 bases between the two germline ends. Germline CDR1 and CDR2: SEHNR and FQNEAQ (reference sequence). The CDR3 is 16 amino acids. The DNA for the CDR3 is TGTGCCAGCAGCCGGGGGCCGGGTGCTGGGGCCAACGTCCTGACTTTC. This codes for CASSRGPGAGANVLTF.

This chain joins TRBV5-1 and TRBJ2-7; 11 bases fit TRBD1. Trimming took 0 bases from V and 5 from J; bases not matched to a gene: 7. Germline CDR1 reads SGHRS; CDR2 reads YFSETQ. There are 16 residues in the CDR3. CDR3 DNA sequence: TGCGCCAGCAGCTTGGGTGGGACAGGGGGGTCCCACGAGCAGTACTTC. It specifies CASSLGGTGGSHEQYF.

About this clone: The conserved closing phenylalanine or tryptophan is absent in this CDR3, likely reflecting a read error. This chain links TRBV2 with TRBJ1-2, with D tentatively TRBD1 (6 bases). Trimming shortened V by 9 bases and J by 4 bases, and 18 bases separated the two germline ends. Germline V gives CDR1 SNHLY, CDR2 FYNNEI. This CDR3 is built from 14 residues. The DNA of the CDR3 is TGTGCCAGAGAAACCAGGGGAAATAGCTATGGCTACACCCTC. Encoded protein: CARETRGNSYGYTL.

The V gene is TRBV5-1, the J gene TRBJ2-3; 10 positions agree with TRBD2. This CDR3 contains 18 residues. From germline, CDR1 is SGHRS and CDR2 YFSETQ. V gave up 4 bases and J gave up 0 bases; unmatched junction bases: 11. This CDR3 is CASSPYSGRTVSTDTQYF. CDR3 sequence (DNA): TGCGCCAGCAGCCCCTATAGCGGGAGGACCGTGAGCACAGATACGCAGTATTTT.

This clone occurred a few times. The CDR3 nucleotides are TGTGCCAGCAGTGAATCCGGGAGAATCGGCAATGAGCAGTTCTTC. Translated: CASSESGRIGNEQFF. The chain links TRBV25-1 to TRBJ2-1; D perhaps matches TRBD2 (6 bases). The germline V gene encodes CDR1 MGHDK and CDR2 SYGVNS. V gave up 1 base and J gave up 6 bases, with 13 bases separating them. There are 15 residues in the CDR3.

The rearrangement links TRBV5-4 to TRBJ2-3; 9 nucleotides match TRBD2. V lost 0 bases, J lost 7 bases, and 3 bases stayed unmatched. In germline, CDR1 is SGHNT, CDR2 YYREEE (reference sequence). The CDR3 runs 14 residues. The CDR3 DNA follows: TGTGCCAGCAGCTTGGGGGCGGGAGGGTATACGCAGTATTTT. Protein sequence: CASSLGAGGYTQYF.

This sequence joins TRBV18 and TRBJ2-1, with no clear D. This CDR3 contains 13 residues. In germline, CDR1 is KGHSH, CDR2 LQKENI. The V and J ends lost 8 bases and 3 bases respectively, with 11 bases between them. The CDR3 spells CASAPVFYNEQFF. For the CDR3, the DNA is TGTGCCAGCGCCCCTGTATTCTACAATGAGCAGTTCTTC.

This clone has more than one count but fewer than ten. The chain is built from TRBV15 and TRBJ2-2; the D gene is possibly TRBD2 (6 bases). CDR3 length: 14 amino acids. Germline-derived CDR1 and CDR2 are LNHNV and YYDKDF (reference sequence). Deletions cut 5 bases from V and 6 bases from J, with 13 bases between. CDR3 coding DNA: TGTGCCACCAGCGGTGGGACTCTACCCGGGGAGCTGTTTTTT. The encoded protein is CATSGGTLPGELFF.

This clone appeared a single time. The chain is built from TRBV5-6 and TRBJ1-2; D might be TRBD1 (6 bases). The CDR3 length is 14 residues. The germline V gene encodes CDR1 SGHDT and CDR2 YYEEEE. With 0 bases removed from V and 2 bases from J, the gap between germline ends came to 8 bases. Written as DNA, the CDR3 is TGTGCCAGCAGCTTGGGGGGGCAGAACTATGGCTACACCTTC. Translating it yields CASSLGGQNYGYTF. Together with reference TRBV5-6 and TRBJ1-2, the CDR3 gives the full variable domain: DAGVTQSPTHLIKTRGQQVTLRCSPKSGHDTVSWYQQALGQGPQFIFQYYEEEERQRGNFPDRFSGHQFPNYSSELNVNALLLGDSALYLCASSLGGQNYGYTFGSGTRLTVV.

This rearrangement joins TRBV25-1 to TRBJ2-2; D is undetermined. CDR1 and CDR2 (germline): MGHDK, SYGVNS. The length of the CDR3 is 14 residues. Trimming shortened V by 5 bases and J by 4 bases, and 11 bases separated the two germline ends. The CDR3 sequence: CASSTPWRTGELFF. CDR3 DNA: TGTGCCAGCAGTACACCCTGGCGCACCGGGGAGCTGTTTTTT.

There are a few counts of this clone. This sequence joins TRBV2 and TRBJ2-7; 9 bases fit TRBD1. This CDR3 is 14 amino acids long. The J segment lost 4 bases and the V segment lost 7 bases, leaving 8 bases of the junction unmatched. Germline lookup yields CDR1 SNHLY and CDR2 FYNNEI. The CDR3 bases are TGTGCCAGCACTCCGGGACAGGGACGTTACGAGCAGTACTTC. Its protein product is CASTPGQGRYEQYF.

The chain uses TRBV27 and TRBJ2-1; D might be TRBD2 (6 bases). Germline V gene sequence: CDR1 MNHEY, CDR2 SMNVEV (reference sequence). Trimming took off 5 bases at V and 4 bases at J, with 15 bases between the two ends. This CDR3 spans 15 amino acids. The CDR3 sequence is CASSAPLADYNEQFF. In DNA, the CDR3 is TGTGCCAGCAGTGCCCCCTTAGCGGATTACAATGAGCAGTTCTTC.

V usage is TRBV2 and J usage is TRBJ2-1; 9 bases are shared with TRBD2. J was trimmed by 6 bases and V by 7 bases; bases with no gene match: 7. This CDR3 is built from 14 residues. CDR1 and CDR2 from the germline V gene are SNHLY and FYNNEI. The CDR3: CASIGLALLNEQFF. CDR3 nucleotides: TGTGCCAGCATAGGACTAGCGCTTCTCAATGAGCAGTTCTTC. Variable domain in full (rest from reference TRBV2 and TRBJ2-1): EPEVTQTPSHQVTQMGQEVILRCVPISNHLYFYWYRQILGQKVEFLVSFYNNEISEKSEIFDDQFSVERPDGSNFTLKIRSTKLEDSAMYFCASIGLALLNEQFFGPGTRLTVL.

In its sample, this clone was seen once. The chain couples TRBV29-1 to TRBJ1-4; the D gene is possibly TRBD1 (6 bases). CDR1 SQVTM and CDR2 ANQGSEA come from the germline V gene. The CDR3 extends over 13 amino acids. Trimming pared 7 bases from V and 4 bases from J, leaving 13 bases between. CDR3 bases: TGCAGCGCTGCCGACAGGAATAATGAAAAACTGTTTTTT. Translating gives CSAADRNNEKLFF.

The chain has TRBV7-7 and TRBJ2-5; D call uncertain. In germline, CDR1 is SSHAT, CDR2 FNYEAQ (reference sequence). This CDR3 is 13 amino acids long. Trimming removed 5 bases at V and 7 bases at J, with 14 bases between. The CDR3 DNA reads as TGTGCCAGCAGCCTTCTGTCCTTAGGGACCCAGTACTTC. This gives the protein CASSLLSLGTQYF.

The chain is built from TRBV7-2 and TRBJ2-7; D ambiguous. V lost 0 bases, J lost 4 bases, and 10 bases lay in between. This CDR3 is built from 14 residues. CDR1 SGHTA and CDR2 FQGNSA come from the germline V gene. This CDR3 reads CASSLAYTNYEQYF. The CDR3 DNA reads as TGTGCCAGCAGCTTAGCGTACACAAATTACGAGCAGTACTTC. Complete variable domain (other parts from reference TRBV7-2 and TRBJ2-7): GAGVSQSPSNKVTEKGKDVELRCDPISGHTALYWYRQSLGQGLEFLIYFQGNSAPDKSGLPSDRFSAERTGGSVSTLTIQRTQQEDSAVYLCASSLAYTNYEQYFGPGTRLTVT.

The rearrangement links TRBV11-1 to TRBJ2-5, with 8 positions matching TRBD1. The J call may be wrong; the DNA end is better matched by TRBJ2-7. This CDR3 comprises 14 residues. CDR1 SGHAT and CDR2 FQDESV come from the germline V gene (reference sequence). As DNA, the CDR3 is TGTGCCAGCAGCTTTGGCAGGGGGCAAAACGAGCAGTACTTC. Protein: CASSFGRGQNEQYF.

The chain couples TRBV7-2 to TRBJ1-5; D is unresolved. Germline CDR1 SGHTA, CDR2 FQGNSA. V shed 2 bases and J shed 2 bases, with 4 bases lying between them. The CDR3 is 13 residues long. DNA of the CDR3: TGTGCCAGCAGCTTACCGGGCAATCAGCCCCAGCATTTT. This gives the protein CASSLPGNQPQHF.